Shown below are 25 T cell receptor beta chains from a single sample sequenced in a study of shared clonotypes between healthy human individuals. Some clones are missing from TCRdb's copy, which holds only in-frame ones; the method was immunoSEQ multiplex PCR. The table lists millions of clones, 90% to 95% of them singletons, with 0.13% in the top ten. Sequencing was performed on naive CD4+ T cells sorted from blood. Regarding subset: CD45RA+ positively selected. These receptor sequences come from a man aged 18 to 29 in good health.

The J gene is TRBJ1-5, the V gene TRBV30; possibly TRBD1 for D (6 bases). The CDR3 length is 15 residues. The germline CDR1 and CDR2 sequences are GTSNPN and SVGIG (reference sequence). Trimming stripped 0 bases from V and 0 bases from J, with 9 bases between. The DNA of the CDR3 is TGTGCCTGGAGTGTAGGGGGGTATAGCAATCAGCCCCAGCATTTT. Translating it yields CAWSVGGYSNQPQHF.

This rearrangement joins TRBV5-4 to TRBJ2-1; TRBD1 or TRBD2 may be the D gene (6 bases each). CDR3 length equals 15 residues. Germline values: CDR1 SGHNT, CDR2 YYREEE (reference sequence). V was pared by 7 bases and J by 4 bases, with 18 bases between. The CDR3 region has the DNA TGTGCCAGCCTGAGAGGGGGGACTGGGTACAATGAGCAGTTCTTC. It specifies CASLRGGTGYNEQFF.

The V gene is TRBV7-2, the J gene TRBJ2-1; 8 nucleotides align to TRBD2. CDR1 is SGHTA, CDR2 FQGNSA, per germline. With 1 base clipped from V and 3 bases from J, the junction kept 5 bases outside the gene matches. CDR3 size: 16 residues. The CDR3 sequence: CASSLVSGSFYNEQFF. The CDR3 DNA follows: TGTGCCAGCAGCTTAGTGAGCGGGAGCTTCTACAATGAGCAGTTCTTC.

CDR3 DNA: TGTGCCAGCAGCCAAACTAGCGGGTTTCTCAATGAGCAGTTCTTC. Its translation is CASSQTSGFLNEQFF. The V and J genes are TRBV28 and TRBJ2-1, with TRBD2 matching over 9 bases. In germline, CDR1 is MDHEN, CDR2 SYDVKM. The ends lost 6 bases at V and 6 bases at J; junction bases unmatched: 9. The CDR3 covers 15 residues.

The V and J genes are TRBV5-1 and TRBJ1-1; D possibly corresponds to TRBD1 (6 bases). This CDR3 has 14 residues. Trimming cost V 5 bases and J 6 bases, with 17 bases left between them. Germline lookup yields CDR1 SGHRS and CDR2 YFSETQ. The CDR3 nucleotides are TGCGCCAGCAGTCCCAGGACAGCTAACGCTGAAGCTTTCTTT. This translates into CASSPRTANAEAFF.

V usage is TRBV10-2 and J usage is TRBJ2-1; 9 bases map to TRBD2. Germline loops: CDR1 WSHSY, CDR2 SAAADI. CDR3 length: 15 amino acids. The ends lost 6 bases at V and 9 bases at J; junction bases unmatched: 12. The DNA for the CDR3 is TGCGCCAGCAGAAGAGGAGGCGGGAGGGCCATTGAGCAGTTCTTC. This encodes CASRRGGGRAIEQFF.

The chain uses TRBV4-3 and TRBJ2-1; D gene uncertain. The CDR3 has 13 amino acids. V was trimmed by 1 base and J by 6 bases, leaving 7 bases between them. Germline CDR1 reads LGHNA; CDR2 reads YSLEER. Here the CDR3 reads CASSQAWGNEQFF. The CDR3 DNA reads TGCGCCAGCAGCCAAGCTTGGGGCAATGAGCAGTTCTTC.

V usage is TRBV7-9 and J usage is TRBJ1-2, with no clear D. This CDR3 has 12 residues. CDR1 and CDR2 from the germline V gene are SEHNR and FQNEAQ (reference sequence). The ends were cut back, 5 bases at V and 5 bases at J, with 9 bases in the middle. The CDR3 nucleotides are TGTGCCAGCAGCCGCAGGAGTTATGGCTACACCTTC. Translation gives CASSRRSYGYTF.

The rearrangement links TRBV10-3 to TRBJ1-5; D not resolved. V was trimmed by 2 bases and J by 7 bases, leaving 12 bases between them. The V gene's germline CDR1 is ENHRY and CDR2 SYGVKD. The length of the CDR3 is 14 residues. CDR3 amino acids: CAISEIGGMQPQHF. The CDR3, as DNA: TGTGCCATCAGTGAGATAGGAGGGATGCAGCCCCAGCATTTT.

The genes are TRBV11-2 and TRBJ1-1, with 8 bases fitting TRBD1. The CDR3 runs 14 residues. J gave up 3 bases and V 1 base, and 1 base lay outside the gene matches. Germline V gives CDR1 SGHAT, CDR2 FQNNGV. CDR3 DNA: TGTGCCAGCAGCTTAGGGACAGGGCACACTGAAGCTTTCTTT. Translated: CASSLGTGHTEAFF.

V and J are TRBV30 and TRBJ2-3, with TRBD2 identical over 10 bases. The CDR3 contains 14 residues. The junction had 5 bases not matched to a gene; V was cut back by 2 bases and J by 6 bases. From germline, CDR1 is GTSNPN and CDR2 SVGIG (reference sequence). The CDR3 region is CAWSPGTSEDTQYF. CDR3 DNA sequence: TGTGCCTGGAGTCCCGGGACTAGCGAGGATACGCAGTATTTT.

The chain has TRBV5-8 and TRBJ1-5, with a tentative D call TRBD1 (5 bases). The V gene lost 2 bases and the J gene lost 6 bases, with 9 bases spanning the gap. The CDR3 covers 13 residues. Germline CDR1 and CDR2: SGHTS and YDEGEE. Here the CDR3 DNA reads TGTGCCAGCAGCTTCGGCAGGGCTCAGCCCCAGCATTTT. This encodes CASSFGRAQPQHF.

This chain joins TRBV6-6 and TRBJ1-4; D uncertain. CDR3 length equals 13 residues. Germline V lookup: CDR1 MNHNY, CDR2 SVGAGI (reference sequence). Between the trimmed V and J ends, which lost 10 bases and 5 bases, there was a span of 14 bases. CDR3 DNA sequence: TGTGCCACCATGTGGAGGGAGAATGAAAAACTGTTTTTT. Translation gives CATMWRENEKLFF.

The chain joins TRBV5-4 to TRBJ2-2; D tentatively fits TRBD1 or TRBD2 (5 bases each). Germline CDR1 and CDR2: SGHNT and YYREEE (reference sequence). Trimming took 0 bases from V and 4 from J, leaving 13 bases between them. CDR3 length: 16 amino acids. CDR3 sequence reads: CASSLGGKGSTGELFF. The CDR3 coding sequence is TGTGCCAGCAGCTTGGGAGGCAAGGGGAGCACCGGGGAGCTGTTTTTT.

The genes are TRBV6-6 and TRBJ2-7, with 14 bases that match TRBD2. Trimming removed 6 bases from V and 4 bases from J; junction bases left unmatched: 8. Germline CDR1 is MNHNY and CDR2 is SVGAGI (reference sequence). CDR3 length equals 16 residues. CDR3 region: CASSPRGLAGAYEQYF. The CDR3 DNA sequence: TGTGCCAGCAGCCCCCGGGGACTAGCGGGAGCATACGAGCAGTACTTC.

CDR3 in amino acids: CASSSSNDRGHGYTF. The CDR3 nucleotides read TGCGCCAGCAGCTCCTCGAATGACAGGGGGCACGGCTACACCTTC. The chain combines TRBV5-1 with TRBJ1-2, with 10 nucleotides matching TRBD1. This CDR3 has 15 amino acids. J gave up 8 bases and V 3 bases, and 10 bases lay outside the gene matches. The germline V gene has CDR1 SGHRS and CDR2 YFSETQ.

The chain carries TRBV19 and TRBJ1-4; D gene uncertain. V was pared by 6 bases and J by 4 bases, with 12 bases between. This CDR3 contains 14 residues. The germline V gene has CDR1 LNHDA and CDR2 SQIVND (reference sequence). DNA for the CDR3: TGTGCCAGTAGCCACCAGTCGGGTAATGAAAAACTGTTTTTT. Its translation is CASSHQSGNEKLFF.

The genes are TRBV6-6 and TRBJ2-1; TRBD2 agrees at 8 bases. The CDR3 runs to 14 residues. The germline V gene has CDR1 MNHNY and CDR2 SVGAGI (reference sequence). The V segment lost 6 bases and the J segment 7 bases; nucleotides outside the gene matches: 8. In DNA, the CDR3 is TGTGCCAGCAGGTCGCCGGGACTAGTAAATGAGCAGTTCTTC. It encodes CASRSPGLVNEQFF.

CDR3 bases: TGCGCCAGCAGTGGACAGGGAGGAGCAGATACGCAGTATTTT. Residues: CASSGQGGADTQYF. The chain is built from TRBV10-2 and TRBJ2-3, with TRBD1 as a possible D gene (7 bases). The CDR3 is 14 amino acids. CDR1 WSHSY and CDR2 SAAADI come from the germline V gene. Trimming cost V 4 bases and J 4 bases, with 12 bases left between them.

The genes are TRBV7-6 and TRBJ2-6; no definite D call. Germline values: CDR1 SGHVS, CDR2 FNYEAQ. The CDR3 runs to 15 residues. V shed 5 bases and J shed 4 bases, with 12 bases lying between them. DNA of the CDR3: TGTGCCAGCAGCCCCCGCCTCGCAGGGGCCAACGTCCTGACTTTC. Translation gives CASSPRLAGANVLTF.

V usage is TRBV7-9 and J usage is TRBJ1-5; TRBD1 matches 7 bases. The V segment lost 1 base and the J segment 6 bases; nucleotides outside the gene matches: 0. The CDR3 sequence is 13 residues long. Germline V CDR1 and CDR2: SEHNR, FQNEAQ (reference sequence). For the CDR3, the DNA is TGTGCCAGCAGCTTAGAGGGGGCTCAGCCCCAGCATTTT. Translated, it gives CASSLEGAQPQHF.

About this clone: This specimen includes other DNA sequences encoding the same CDR3. The V gene is TRBV29-1, the J gene TRBJ1-2; 9 bases agree with TRBD1. J gave up 4 bases and V 2 bases, and 5 bases lay outside the gene matches. Germline V gene data show CDR1 as SQVTM and CDR2 as ANQGSEA. CDR3 length: 14 amino acids. CDR3 residues: CSVEKGQGSYGYTF. DNA of the CDR3: TGCAGCGTTGAAAAGGGACAGGGTTCCTATGGCTACACCTTC.

The count of this clone is one. The sample carries other DNA sequences with the same CDR3. The chain recombines TRBV6-1 with TRBJ2-7, with D uncertain. V shed 8 bases and J shed 3 bases, with 8 bases lying between them. The CDR3 is 11 residues long. CDR1 MNHNS and CDR2 SASEGT come from the germline V gene. CDR3 sequence (DNA): TGTGCCAGCTCCCCAAACTACGAGCAGTACTTC. As protein: CASSPNYEQYF.

This chain connects TRBV30 to TRBJ1-2; D remains ambiguous. The CDR3 loop spans 12 amino acids. V dropped 0 bases and J dropped 6 bases, with 8 bases sitting between them. CDR1 is GTSNPN and CDR2 is SVGIG in the germline V gene (reference sequence). The CDR3 nucleotides are TGTGCCTGGAGTGTTGCCAAGGATGGCTACACCTTC. This gives the protein CAWSVAKDGYTF.

The chain joins TRBV28 to TRBJ2-5, with TRBD2 identical over 12 bases. Losses at the gene ends were 6 bases for V and 5 bases for J; bases not matched to a gene: 7. Per germline, CDR1 MDHEN and CDR2 SYDVKM. There are 15 residues in the CDR3. The CDR3 nucleotides read TGTGCCAGCAGACTACCCGGACTAGCGGGGGAGACCCAGTACTTC. The encoded protein is CASRLPGLAGETQYF. Full variable domain (missing parts from reference TRBV28 and TRBJ2-5): DVKVTQSSRYLVKRTGEKVFLECVQDMDHENMFWYRQDPGLGLRLIYFSYDVKMKEKGDIPEGYSVSREKKERFSLILESASTNQTSMYLCASRLPGLAGETQYFGPGTRLLVL.